These T cell receptor beta chains were read from a single sample in a study of blood T cell repertoires in COVID-19. Here immunoSEQ multiplex PCR was the method, and the copy in TCRdb shows in-frame clones only, minus some. Of 230,000 or so clones in the sample, 84% were seen once. Source material: PBMCs or T cells enriched from blood (not recorded which). The receptor source for this set is a middle-aged man who had recovered from COVID-19. Each CDR3 is given with its conserved first and last residue. Fields, in order: J gene, clone size, V gene, D gene, CDR3 protein, CDR3 DNA. The D gene is left open where the match is weak. Size values are once, few and many counts, or a class for expanded clones, and some rows have none.

TRBJ2-2 NA TRBV19 TRBD2 CASSIGAGDTGELFF TGTGCCAGTAGTATAGGAGCGGGGGATACCGGGGAGCTGTTTTTT
TRBJ2-1 NA TRBV25-1 TRBD2 CASSASSGTRRPREQFF TGTGCCAGCAGTGCAAGCTCCGGGACTAGGCGCCCGAGGGAGCAGTTCTTC
TRBJ2-3 NA TRBV5-4 NA CASSGQITDTQYF TGTGCCAGCAGTGGGCAGATCACAGATACGCAGTATTTT
TRBJ1-2 NA TRBV5-1 TRBD1 CASSLQGDGYTF TGCGCCAGCAGCCTTCAGGGGGATGGCTACACCTTC
TRBJ2-1 NA TRBV3-1/TRBV3-2 NA CASRTTASLGEQFF TGTGCCAGCAGGACTACTGCTTCTCTAGGTGAGCAGTTCTTC
TRBJ1-2 NA TRBV30 NA CAWSVGGSGYTF TGTGCCTGGAGTGTAGGGGGTAGTGGCTACACCTTC
TRBJ2-5 once TRBV10-3 TRBD1 CAISDFDRVKETQYF TGTGCCATCAGTGACTTTGACAGGGTGAAAGAGACCCAGTACTTC
TRBJ2-1 NA TRBV11-2 TRBD2 CASTPHDKREVSYNEQFF TGTGCCAGCACCCCCCACGACAAGCGGGAGGTCTCCTACAATGAGCAGTTCTTC
TRBJ1-2 once TRBV6-5 NA CASSYGTGAGYTF TGTGCCAGCAGTTACGGCACTGGGGCGGGCTACACCTTC
TRBJ1-5 once TRBV15 NA CATSRVGPRDQPQHF TGTGCCACCAGCAGAGTAGGCCCGAGGGATCAGCCCCAGCATTTT
TRBJ2-1 NA TRBV13 NA CASSLWGGGPEGQFF TGTGCCAGCAGCTTATGGGGCGGAGGGCCCGAAGGGCAGTTCTTC
TRBJ2-2 NA TRBV15 NA CATSRDQQGRTGELFF TGTGCCACCAGCAGGGACCAACAGGGGAGGACCGGGGAGCTGTTTTTT
TRBJ2-7 NA TRBV20-1 NA CSASARGVSYEQYF TGCAGTGCTAGTGCCCGCGGGGTCTCCTACGAGCAATACTTC
TRBJ2-6 NA TRBV5-1 TRBD2 CASSLAGTSASGANVLTF TGCGCCAGCAGCTTGGCCGGGACTAGCGCCTCTGGGGCCAACGTCCTGACTTTC
TRBJ1-2 NA TRBV6-7 TRBD1 CASSYWTGENYGYTF TGTGCCAGCAGTTACTGGACAGGGGAGAACTATGGCTACACCTTC
TRBJ2-1 NA TRBV12-3/TRBV12-4 NA CASSLDYSRFF TGTGCCAGCAGTTTAGACTACTCAAGGTTCTTC
TRBJ1-4 few TRBV6-5 TRBD1 CASSWDRKSEKLFF TGTGCCAGCAGTTGGGACAGGAAAAGTGAAAAACTGTTTTTT
TRBJ1-2 NA TRBV29-1 NA CSVDPGFYGYTF TGCAGCGTTGATCCGGGGTTCTATGGCTACACCTTC
TRBJ1-5 few TRBV5-8 NA CASSLIGNQPQHF TGTGCCAGCAGCTTGATAGGCAATCAGCCCCAGCATTTT
TRBJ1-2 NA TRBV10-3 TRBD1 CAFGDRGRGYTF TGTGCCTTCGGGGACAGGGGGCGAGGCTACACCTTC
TRBJ2-3 NA TRBV3-1/TRBV3-2 NA CASSPASFVDTQYF TGTGCCAGCAGCCCCGCTAGTTTCGTAGATACGCAGTATTTT
TRBJ2-3 NA TRBV6-5 TRBD2 CASRPSGGAADTQYF TGTGCCAGCAGGCCGAGCGGGGGGGCCGCAGATACGCAGTATTTT
TRBJ1-1 many TRBV5-1 NA CASTPGERTTEAFF TGCGCCAGCACCCCAGGGGAGAGGACCACTGAAGCTTTCTTT
TRBJ2-7 NA TRBV3-1/TRBV3-2 NA CASSQDLGGLSYEQYF TGTGCCAGCAGCCAAGATCTGGGGGGGCTCTCCTACGAGCAGTACTTC
TRBJ1-2 once TRBV10-3 NA CAIKGDGQIPGRGLDGYTF TGTGCCATCAAGGGGGACGGACAGATACCGGGACGTGGACTGGATGGCTACACCTTC
TRBJ1-2 once TRBV2 NA CAIPWGGGFGYTF TGTGCCATCCCTTGGGGGGGCGGGTTTGGCTACACCTTC
TRBJ2-1 NA TRBV4-2 NA CASSQGRDKFSNEQFF TGTGCCAGCAGCCAAGGCCGGGACAAATTTTCGAATGAGCAGTTCTTC
TRBJ1-6 few TRBV5-1 NA CASSLVPESNSPLHF TGCGCCAGCAGCTTGGTTCCGGAGTCTAATTCACCCCTCCACTTT
TRBJ2-7 NA TRBV19 NA CASSIAPGYYEQYF TGTGCCAGTAGTATAGCACCGGGGTACTACGAGCAGTACTTC
TRBJ1-2 NA TRBV9 NA CASSVEQAGGYTF TGTGCCAGCAGCGTAGAACAGGCTGGAGGCTACACCTTC
TRBJ2-7 NA TRBV20-1 NA CSAIRGNEQYF TGCAGTGCTATCAGGGGCAACGAGCAGTACTTC
TRBJ2-1 NA TRBV7-9 TRBD2 CASSSSGTSGIDEQFF TGTGCCAGCAGCTCGTCCGGGACTAGCGGGATTGATGAGCAGTTCTTC
TRBJ2-2 few TRBV19 NA CASSFAGLYGELFF TGTGCCAGTAGTTTCGCGGGATTGTACGGGGAGCTGTTTTTT
TRBJ2-4 NA TRBV10-1 TRBD2 CASYSGLAKNIQYF TGCGCCAGCTATAGCGGGCTAGCCAAAAACATTCAGTACTTC
TRBJ2-7 NA TRBV7-2 TRBD2 CASSSTGTRTEQYF TGTGCCAGCAGCTCAACCGGGACTAGGACGGAGCAGTACTTC
TRBJ2-3 NA TRBV28 TRBD2 CASSRTSGRADTQYF TGTGCCAGCAGCCGTACTAGCGGGAGGGCGGATACGCAGTATTTT
TRBJ2-2 NA TRBV10-2 NA CASTTQPNTGELFF TGCGCCAGCACTACACAGCCGAACACCGGGGAGCTGTTTTTT
TRBJ2-7 NA TRBV11-3 TRBD2 CASSSGIYEQYF TGTGCCAGCTCTAGCGGGATCTACGAGCAGTACTTC
TRBJ2-1 NA TRBV1 NA CTSGRWRLAFNEQFF TGCACCAGCGGTCGGTGGAGACTAGCTTTCAATGAGCAGTTCTTC
TRBJ1-1 NA TRBV6-1 TRBD1 CASSEVDRGTEAFF TGTGCCAGCAGTGAAGTCGACAGGGGCACTGAAGCTTTCTTT
TRBJ2-7 once TRBV19 NA CASSYSASFGYEQYF TGTGCCAGTTCCTATAGCGCTAGCTTTGGCTACGAGCAGTACTTC
TRBJ2-7 NA TRBV18 TRBD2 CASSPWREGKGEQYF TGTGCCAGCTCACCTTGGCGGGAGGGGAAGGGAGAGCAGTACTTC
TRBJ2-3 NA TRBV4-1 NA CASSQDLPMRATDTQYF TGCGCCAGCAGCCAAGACTTGCCGATGCGGGCCACAGATACGCAGTATTTT
TRBJ2-7 NA TRBV7-8 TRBD2 CASSLAILAGSSNYEQYF TGTGCCAGCAGCTTAGCGATACTAGCGGGGTCTTCCAACTACGAGCAGTACTTC
TRBJ2-7 NA TRBV6-4 TRBD2 CASSAPGRETTYEQYF TGTGCCAGCAGTGCCCCCGGGCGGGAGACAACCTACGAGCAGTACTTC
TRBJ1-2 NA TRBV18 TRBD1 CASSPPGQNYGYTF TGTGCCAGCTCACCACCGGGACAGAACTATGGCTACACCTTC
TRBJ1-2 NA TRBV2 NA CASSTGNRVMDYGYTF TGTGCCAGCAGTACCGGGAACAGGGTTATGGACTATGGCTACACCTTC
TRBJ1-5 NA TRBV11-2 NA CASSYRGELSNQPQHF TGTGCCAGCAGCTACCGGGGGGAGCTGTCGAATCAGCCCCAGCATTTT
TRBJ2-2 NA TRBV7-9 TRBD1 CASSTGTGVTGELFF TGTGCCAGCAGCACCGGGACAGGGGTCACCGGGGAGCTGTTTTTT
TRBJ1-2 few TRBV27 NA CASSSRTPLWGYTF TGTGCCAGCAGTTCCCGGACACCTCTATGGGGCTACACCTTC
TRBJ1-1 NA TRBV9 NA CASSVGGRGMNTEAFF TGTGCCAGCAGCGTAGGGGGCCGGGGGATGAACACTGAAGCTTTCTTT
TRBJ1-5 NA TRBV6-5 NA CASAGDQGIQPQHF TGTGCCAGCGCCGGGGATCAGGGGATTCAGCCCCAGCATTTT
TRBJ2-2 NA TRBV9 NA CASSVAIGASNTGELFF TGTGCCAGCAGCGTAGCTATAGGGGCGAGTAACACCGGGGAGCTGTTTTTT
TRBJ1-4 NA TRBV6-5 NA CASSYGGAANEKLFF TGTGCCAGCAGTTACGGCGGGGCAGCTAATGAAAAACTGTTTTTT
TRBJ2-1 NA TRBV11-2 NA CASSLHGYNEQFF TGTGCCAGCAGCTTACACGGGTACAATGAGCAGTTCTTC
TRBJ1-6 NA TRBV28 TRBD1 CASSFGQGYSPLHF TGTGCCAGCAGTTTTGGACAGGGGTATTCACCCCTCCACTTT
TRBJ2-5 NA TRBV3-1/TRBV3-2 TRBD1 CASSQPDRPQETQYF TGTGCCAGCAGCCAGCCGGACAGGCCCCAAGAGACCCAGTACTTC
TRBJ1-2 NA TRBV10-3 NA CAIRTYGIPGGYTF TGTGCCATCAGGACATACGGGATTCCCGGAGGCTACACCTTC
TRBJ2-1 few TRBV6-1 NA CASSEGGLKGEQFF TGTGCCAGCAGTGAAGGGGGACTCAAGGGGGAGCAGTTCTTC
TRBJ2-5 NA TRBV14 NA CASSQLGGQETQYF TGTGCCAGCAGCCAATTGGGGGGTCAAGAGACCCAGTACTTC